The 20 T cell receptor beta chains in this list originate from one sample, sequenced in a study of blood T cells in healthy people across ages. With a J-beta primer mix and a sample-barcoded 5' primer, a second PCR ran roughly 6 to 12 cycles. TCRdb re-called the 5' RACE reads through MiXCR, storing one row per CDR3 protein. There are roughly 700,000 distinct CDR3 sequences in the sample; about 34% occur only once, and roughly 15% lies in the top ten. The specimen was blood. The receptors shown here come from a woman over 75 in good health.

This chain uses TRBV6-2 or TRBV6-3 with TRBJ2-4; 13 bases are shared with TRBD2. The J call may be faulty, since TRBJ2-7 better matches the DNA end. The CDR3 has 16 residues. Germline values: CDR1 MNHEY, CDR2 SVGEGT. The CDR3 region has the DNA TGTGCCAGCAGTTACCCGGGACTAGCGGGGCGCTACGAGCAGTACTTC. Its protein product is CASSYPGLAGRYEQYF.

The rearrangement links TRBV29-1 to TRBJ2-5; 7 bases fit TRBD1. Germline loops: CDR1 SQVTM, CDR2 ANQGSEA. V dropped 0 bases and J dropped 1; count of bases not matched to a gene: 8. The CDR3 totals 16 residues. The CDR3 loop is CSVEDAENRGQETQYF. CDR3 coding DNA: TGCAGCGTTGAAGACGCGGAAAACAGGGGCCAAGAGACCCAGTACTTC.

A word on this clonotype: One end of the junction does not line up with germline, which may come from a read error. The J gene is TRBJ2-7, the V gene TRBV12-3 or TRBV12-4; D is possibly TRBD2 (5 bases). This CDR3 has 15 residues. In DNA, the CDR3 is TGCGCCAGCAAATCAGGTGGGAGCCCAAACTACGAGCAGTACTTC. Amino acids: CASKSGGSPNYEQYF.

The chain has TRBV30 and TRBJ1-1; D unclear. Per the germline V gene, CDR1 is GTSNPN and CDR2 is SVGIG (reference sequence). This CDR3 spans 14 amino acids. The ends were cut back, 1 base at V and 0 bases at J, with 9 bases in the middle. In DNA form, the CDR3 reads TGTGCCTGGAGTGACTACACAATGAACACTGAAGCTTTCTTT. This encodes CAWSDYTMNTEAFF.

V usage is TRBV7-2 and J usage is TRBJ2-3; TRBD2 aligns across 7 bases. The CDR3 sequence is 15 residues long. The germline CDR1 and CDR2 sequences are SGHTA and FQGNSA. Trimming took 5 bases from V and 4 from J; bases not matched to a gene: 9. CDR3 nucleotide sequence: TGTGCCAGCAGCACCGAGACTAGCCCGGCAGATACGCAGTATTTT. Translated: CASSTETSPADTQYF.

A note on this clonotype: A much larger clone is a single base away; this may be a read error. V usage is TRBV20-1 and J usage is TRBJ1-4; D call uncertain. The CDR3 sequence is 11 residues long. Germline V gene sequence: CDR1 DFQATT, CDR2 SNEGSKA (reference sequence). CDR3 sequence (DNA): TGCAGTACTAGTCAATGGGAAAAACTGTTTTTT. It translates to CSTSQWEKLFF.

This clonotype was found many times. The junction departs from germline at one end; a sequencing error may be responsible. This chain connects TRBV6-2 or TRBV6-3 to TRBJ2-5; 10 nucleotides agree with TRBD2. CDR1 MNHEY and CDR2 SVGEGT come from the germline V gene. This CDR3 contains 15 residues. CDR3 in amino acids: CASSPSGGFQGTQYF. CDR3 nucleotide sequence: TGTGCCAGCAGCCCTAGCGGGGGCTTCCAAGGGACCCAGTACTTC.

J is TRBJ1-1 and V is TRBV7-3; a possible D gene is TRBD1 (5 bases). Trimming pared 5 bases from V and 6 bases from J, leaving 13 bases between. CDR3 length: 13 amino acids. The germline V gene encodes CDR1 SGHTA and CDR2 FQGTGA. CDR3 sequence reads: CASSTSGPAEAFF. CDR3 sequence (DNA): TGTGCCAGCAGCACTTCAGGGCCGGCTGAAGCTTTCTTT.

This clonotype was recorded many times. The CDR3 bases are TGCAGTGCTCTAGCGGGGGGAGGTGGGGAGACCCAGTACTTC. Translating it yields CSALAGGGGETQYF. The chain has TRBV20-1 and TRBJ2-5; 11 bases align to TRBD2. Germline V CDR1 and CDR2: DFQATT, SNEGSKA (reference sequence). The J segment lost 5 bases and the V segment lost 5 bases, leaving 7 bases of the junction unmatched. The CDR3 is 14 amino acids.

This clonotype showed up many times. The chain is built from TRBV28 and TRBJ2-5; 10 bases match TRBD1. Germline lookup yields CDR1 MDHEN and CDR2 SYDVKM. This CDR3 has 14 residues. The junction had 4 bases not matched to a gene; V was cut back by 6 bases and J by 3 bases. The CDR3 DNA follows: TGTGCCAGCAGCTCGGGGACAGGGGAAGAGACCCAGTACTTC. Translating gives CASSSGTGEETQYF.

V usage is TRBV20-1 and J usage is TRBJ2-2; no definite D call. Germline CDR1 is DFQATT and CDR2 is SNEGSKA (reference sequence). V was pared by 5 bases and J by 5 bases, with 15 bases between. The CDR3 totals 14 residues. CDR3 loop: CSAARFSGTGELFF. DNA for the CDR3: TGCAGTGCTGCCAGATTCTCCGGAACCGGGGAGCTGTTTTTT.

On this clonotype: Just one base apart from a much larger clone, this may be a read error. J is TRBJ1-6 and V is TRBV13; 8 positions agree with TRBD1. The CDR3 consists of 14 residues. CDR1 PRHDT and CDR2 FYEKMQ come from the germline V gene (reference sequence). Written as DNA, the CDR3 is TGTGCCGGCAGCGCCGGGACAGGCAATTCACCCCTCCACTTT. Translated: CAGSAGTGNSPLHF. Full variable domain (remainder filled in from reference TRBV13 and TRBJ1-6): AAGVIQSPRHLIKEKRETATLKCYPIPRHDTVYWYQQGPGQDPQFLISFYEKMQSDKGSIPDRFSAQQFSDYHSELNMSSLELGDSALYFCAGSAGTGNSPLHFGNGTRLTVT.

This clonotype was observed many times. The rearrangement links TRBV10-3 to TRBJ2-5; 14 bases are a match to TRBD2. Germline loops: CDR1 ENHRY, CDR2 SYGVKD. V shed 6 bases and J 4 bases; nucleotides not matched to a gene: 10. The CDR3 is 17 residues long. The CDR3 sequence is CAISTGTSGGASETQYF. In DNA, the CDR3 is TGTGCCATCAGCACCGGGACTAGCGGGGGTGCCTCAGAGACCCAGTACTTC.

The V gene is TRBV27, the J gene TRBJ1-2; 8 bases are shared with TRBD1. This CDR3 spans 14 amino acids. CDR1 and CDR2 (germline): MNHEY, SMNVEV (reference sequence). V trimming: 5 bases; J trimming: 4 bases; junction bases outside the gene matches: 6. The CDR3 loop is CASSPRTGSYGYTF. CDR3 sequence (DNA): TGTGCCAGCAGTCCAAGGACAGGGAGCTATGGCTACACCTTC.

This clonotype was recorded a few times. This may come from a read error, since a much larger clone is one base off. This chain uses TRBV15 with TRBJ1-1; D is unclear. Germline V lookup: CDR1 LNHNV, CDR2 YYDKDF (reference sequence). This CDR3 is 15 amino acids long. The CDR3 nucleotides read TGTGCCACCAACAGAGATGGACGGTGGAACACTGAAGCTTTCTTT. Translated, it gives CATNRDGRWNTEAFF.

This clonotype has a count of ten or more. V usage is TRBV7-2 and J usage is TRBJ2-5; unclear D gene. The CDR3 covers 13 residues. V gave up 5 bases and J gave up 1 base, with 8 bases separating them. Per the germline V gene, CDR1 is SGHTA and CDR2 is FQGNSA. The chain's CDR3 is CASSVSIQETQYF. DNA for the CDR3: TGTGCCAGCAGCGTCTCCATCCAAGAGACCCAGTACTTC.

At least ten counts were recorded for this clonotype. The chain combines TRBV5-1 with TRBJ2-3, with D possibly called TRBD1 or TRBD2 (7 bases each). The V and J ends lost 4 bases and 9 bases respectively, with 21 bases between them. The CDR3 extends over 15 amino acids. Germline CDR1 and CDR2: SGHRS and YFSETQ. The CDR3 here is CASSPSGGGPRTQYF. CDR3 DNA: TGCGCCAGCAGCCCCTCAGGGGGGGGGCCTCGGACGCAGTATTTT.

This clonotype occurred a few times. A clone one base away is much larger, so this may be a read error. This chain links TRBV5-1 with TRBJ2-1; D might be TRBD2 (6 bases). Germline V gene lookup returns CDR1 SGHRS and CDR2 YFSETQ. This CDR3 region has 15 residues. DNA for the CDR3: TGCGCCAGCAGCTTAAACGGGGGTGATTACAATGAGCGGTTCTTC. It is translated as CASSLNGGDYNERFF.

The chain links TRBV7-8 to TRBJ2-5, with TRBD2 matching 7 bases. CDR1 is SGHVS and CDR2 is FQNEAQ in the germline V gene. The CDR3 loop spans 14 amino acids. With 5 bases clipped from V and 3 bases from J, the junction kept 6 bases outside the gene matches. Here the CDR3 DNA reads TGTGCCAGCAGCCCGGGGACTACAGAAGAGACCCAGTACTTC. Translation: CASSPGTTEETQYF.

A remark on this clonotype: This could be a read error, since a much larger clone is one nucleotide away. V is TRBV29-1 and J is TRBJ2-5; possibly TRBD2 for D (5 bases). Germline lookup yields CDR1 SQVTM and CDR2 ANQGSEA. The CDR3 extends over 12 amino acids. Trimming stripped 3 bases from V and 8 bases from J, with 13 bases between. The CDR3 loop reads CSVEAQRSTQYF. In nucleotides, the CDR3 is TGCAGCGTTGAGGCGCAGCGGAGCACCCAGTACTTC.